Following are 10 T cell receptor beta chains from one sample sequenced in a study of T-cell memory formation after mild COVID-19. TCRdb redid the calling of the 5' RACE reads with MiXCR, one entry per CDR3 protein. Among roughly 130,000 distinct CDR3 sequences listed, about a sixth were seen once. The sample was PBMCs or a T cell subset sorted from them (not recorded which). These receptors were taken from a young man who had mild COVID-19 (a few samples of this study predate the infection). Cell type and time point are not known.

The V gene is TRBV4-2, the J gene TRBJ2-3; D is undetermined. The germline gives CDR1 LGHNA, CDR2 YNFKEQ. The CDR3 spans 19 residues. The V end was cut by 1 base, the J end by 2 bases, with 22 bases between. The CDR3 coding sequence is TGTGCCAGCAGCCAAGGGCCCCTAGGCCTAGTCGGAACCACAGATACGCAGTATTTT. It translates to CASSQGPLGLVGTTDTQYF.

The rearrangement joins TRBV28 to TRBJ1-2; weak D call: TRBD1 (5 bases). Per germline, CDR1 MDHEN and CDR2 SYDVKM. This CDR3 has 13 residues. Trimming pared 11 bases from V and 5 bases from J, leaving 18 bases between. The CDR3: CAASTPGPYGYTF. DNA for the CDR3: TGTGCCGCATCCACTCCAGGGCCTTATGGCTACACCTTC.

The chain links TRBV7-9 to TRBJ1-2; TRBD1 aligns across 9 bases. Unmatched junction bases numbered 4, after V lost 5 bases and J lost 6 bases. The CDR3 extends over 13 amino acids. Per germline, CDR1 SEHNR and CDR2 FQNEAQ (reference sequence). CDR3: CASSPWTGDGYTF. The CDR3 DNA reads TGTGCCAGCAGCCCTTGGACAGGGGATGGCTACACCTTC.

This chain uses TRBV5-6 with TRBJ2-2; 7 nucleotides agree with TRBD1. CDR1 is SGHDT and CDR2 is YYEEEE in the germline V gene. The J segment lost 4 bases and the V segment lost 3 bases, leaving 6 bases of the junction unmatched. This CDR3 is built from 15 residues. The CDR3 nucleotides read TGTGCCAGCAGCTGGAACAGGGGATTCACCGGGGAGCTGTTTTTT. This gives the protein CASSWNRGFTGELFF.

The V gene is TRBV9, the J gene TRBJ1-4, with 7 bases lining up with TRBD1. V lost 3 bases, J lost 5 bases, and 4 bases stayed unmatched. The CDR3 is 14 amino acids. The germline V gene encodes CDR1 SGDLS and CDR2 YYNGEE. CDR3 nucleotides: TGTGCCAGCAGCGCGACAGGGCGAAATGAAAAACTGTTTTTT. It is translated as CASSATGRNEKLFF.

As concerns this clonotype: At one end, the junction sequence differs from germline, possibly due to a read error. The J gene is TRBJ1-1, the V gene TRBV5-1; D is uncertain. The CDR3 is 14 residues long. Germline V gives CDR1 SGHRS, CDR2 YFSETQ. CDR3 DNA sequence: TGCGACAGCAGCCCTGACGGGCTTTACACTGAAGCTTTCTTT. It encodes CDSSPDGLYTEAFF.

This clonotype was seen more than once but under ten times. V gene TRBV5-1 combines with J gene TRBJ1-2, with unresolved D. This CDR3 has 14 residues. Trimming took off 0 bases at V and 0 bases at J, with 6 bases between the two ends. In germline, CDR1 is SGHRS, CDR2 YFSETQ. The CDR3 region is CASSLESTNYGYTF. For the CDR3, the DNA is TGCGCCAGCAGCTTGGAGTCAACTAACTATGGCTACACCTTC.

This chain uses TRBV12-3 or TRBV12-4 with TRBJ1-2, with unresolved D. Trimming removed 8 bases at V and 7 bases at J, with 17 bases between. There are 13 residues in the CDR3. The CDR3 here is CASSAGWSGGYTF. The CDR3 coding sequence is TGTGCCAGCTCGGCAGGCTGGAGCGGTGGCTACACCTTC.

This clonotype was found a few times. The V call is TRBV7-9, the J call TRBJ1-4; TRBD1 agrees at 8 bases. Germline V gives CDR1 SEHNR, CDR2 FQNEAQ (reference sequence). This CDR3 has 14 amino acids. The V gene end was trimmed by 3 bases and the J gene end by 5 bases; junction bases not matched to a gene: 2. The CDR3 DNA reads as TGTGCCAGCAGCTTTGGACAGGGAAATGAAAAACTGTTTTTT. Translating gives CASSFGQGNEKLFF.

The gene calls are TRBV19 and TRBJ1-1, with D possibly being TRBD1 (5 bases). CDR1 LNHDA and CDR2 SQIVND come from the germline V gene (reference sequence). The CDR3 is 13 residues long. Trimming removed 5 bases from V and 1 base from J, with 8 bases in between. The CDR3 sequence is CASSWQGNTEAFF. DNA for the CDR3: TGTGCCAGTAGTTGGCAGGGGAACACTGAAGCTTTCTTT.